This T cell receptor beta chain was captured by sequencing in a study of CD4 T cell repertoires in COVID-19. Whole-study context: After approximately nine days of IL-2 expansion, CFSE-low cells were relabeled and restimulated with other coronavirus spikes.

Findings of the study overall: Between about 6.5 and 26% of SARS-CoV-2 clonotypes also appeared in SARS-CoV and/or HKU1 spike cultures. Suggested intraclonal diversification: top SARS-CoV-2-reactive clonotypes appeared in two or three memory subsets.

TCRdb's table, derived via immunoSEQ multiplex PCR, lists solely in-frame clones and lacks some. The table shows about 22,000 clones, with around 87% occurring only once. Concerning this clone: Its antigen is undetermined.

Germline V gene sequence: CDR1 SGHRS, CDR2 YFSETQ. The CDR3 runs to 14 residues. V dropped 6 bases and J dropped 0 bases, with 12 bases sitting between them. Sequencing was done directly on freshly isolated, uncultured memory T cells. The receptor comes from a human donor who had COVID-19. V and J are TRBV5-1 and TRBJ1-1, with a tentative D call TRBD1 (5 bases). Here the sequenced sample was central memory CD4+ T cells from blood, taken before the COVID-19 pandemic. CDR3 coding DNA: TGCGCCAGCACCTTAGGAGGGGTGAACACTGAAGCTTTCTTT. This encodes CASTLGGVNTEAFF.